These 29 T cell receptor beta chains originate from one sample sequenced in a study of cytomegalovirus exposure and HLA in healthy donors. The PCR made use of 60 Vbeta and 13 Jbeta primers. Some clones are missing from TCRdb's copy, which holds only in-frame ones; the method was immunoSEQ multiplex PCR. In the table there are around 91,000 clones, around 80% of which are singletons. Sequencing used PBMCs. The receptors come from a male donor in good health and CMV-seropositive.

The chain links TRBV7-9 to TRBJ2-7; TRBD2 aligns across 11 bases. The V and J ends lost 2 bases and 3 bases, in that order; junction bases with no gene match: 3. This CDR3 region has 15 residues. The germline V gene has CDR1 SEHNR and CDR2 FQNEAQ (reference sequence). The DNA for the CDR3 is TGTGCCAGCAGCTTAACTAGCGGGAGTTTCTACGAGCAGTACTTC. This codes for CASSLTSGSFYEQYF.

The chain uses TRBV6-5 and TRBJ2-7; 7 bases are shared with TRBD1. Germline values: CDR1 MNHEY, CDR2 SVGAGI. The CDR3 loop spans 15 amino acids. V was clipped by 2 bases and J by 5 bases; unmatched bases: 9. The CDR3 loop reads CASSYGPGGRNEQYF. Written as DNA, the CDR3 is TGTGCCAGCAGTTACGGCCCAGGGGGAAGAAACGAGCAGTACTTC.

This clone was detected a few times. This chain links TRBV27 with TRBJ2-7, with 8 bases that match TRBD2. The CDR3 extends over 13 amino acids. Unmatched junction bases numbered 1, after V lost 3 bases and J lost 3 bases. Germline V gene data show CDR1 as MNHEY and CDR2 as SMNVEV (reference sequence). The CDR3 loop reads CASSLGLGYEQYF. The CDR3 region has the DNA TGTGCCAGCAGTTTGGGACTAGGCTACGAGCAGTACTTC.

This clone appeared a few times. The V and J genes are TRBV5-1 and TRBJ1-1; D not certain. V was shortened by 0 bases and J by 5 bases, with 5 bases between the two germline ends. This CDR3 has 12 amino acids. The V gene's germline CDR1 is SGHRS and CDR2 YFSETQ. The CDR3 nucleotides are TGCGCCAGCAGCTTGGACAGAACTGAAGCTTTCTTT. Protein product: CASSLDRTEAFF.

The chain uses TRBV7-6 and TRBJ2-1; TRBD1 agrees at 8 bases. The CDR3 has 16 residues. The V gene end was trimmed by 3 bases and the J gene end by 5 bases; junction bases not matched to a gene: 9. From germline, CDR1 is SGHVS and CDR2 FNYEAQ. In nucleotides, the CDR3 is TGTGCCAGCAGCTTCAGGGGGCAATACCCCAACAATGAGCAGTTCTTC. Its protein product is CASSFRGQYPNNEQFF.

The chain couples TRBV30 to TRBJ1-3; D ambiguous. Germline lookup yields CDR1 GTSNPN and CDR2 SVGIG (reference sequence). Trimming took off 5 bases at V and 0 bases at J, with 11 bases between the two ends. The CDR3 loop spans 14 amino acids. The CDR3 spells CAWATGNSGNTIYF. The DNA of the CDR3 is TGTGCCTGGGCAACCGGGAACTCTGGAAACACCATATATTTT. Full variable domain (outside the CDR3, taken from reference TRBV30 and TRBJ1-3): SQTIHQWPATLVQPVGSPLSLECTVEGTSNPNLYWYRQAAGRGLQLLFYSVGIGQISSEVPQNLSASRPQDRQFILSSKKLLLSDSGFYLCAWATGNSGNTIYFGEGSWLTVV.

This clone has only a few counts. This rearrangement joins TRBV6-4 to TRBJ2-2, with TRBD2 identical over 14 bases. The CDR3 spans 17 residues. Trimming took 7 bases from V and 1 from J; bases not matched to a gene: 5. The V gene's germline CDR1 is MRHNA and CDR2 SNTAGT. CDR3 amino acids: CASKEGLAGENTGELFF. Written as DNA, the CDR3 is TGTGCCAGCAAAGAGGGACTAGCGGGAGAGAACACCGGGGAGCTGTTTTTT.

This clone occurred once. The chain employs TRBV29-1 and TRBJ2-1, with 7 nucleotides matching TRBD2. The CDR3 is 15 amino acids. Per the germline V gene, CDR1 is SQVTM and CDR2 is ANQGSEA. Trimming cost V 2 bases and J 0 bases; bases outside gene matches: 4. DNA for the CDR3: TGCAGCGTTGAACCTAGCGGCAGCTCCTACAATGAGCAGTTCTTC. Protein sequence: CSVEPSGSSYNEQFF.

The chain combines TRBV27 with TRBJ1-2; tentative D call: TRBD1 (5 bases). This CDR3 contains 17 residues. From germline, CDR1 is MNHEY and CDR2 SMNVEV (reference sequence). Trimming stripped 6 bases from V and 5 bases from J, with 25 bases between. Here the CDR3 DNA reads TGTGCCAGCAGCCGCTCTGGACGGACAACCGCCGGGTATGGCTACACCTTC. Encoded protein: CASSRSGRTTAGYGYTF.

In its sample, this clone was seen many times. The gene calls are TRBV27 and TRBJ2-1, with D possibly matching TRBD2 (6 bases). There are 16 residues in the CDR3. With 5 bases removed from V and 7 bases from J, the gap between germline ends came to 21 bases. Germline-derived CDR1 and CDR2 are MNHEY and SMNVEV (reference sequence). The CDR3 here is CASSPTGTYGGNEQFF. DNA of the CDR3: TGTGCCAGCAGTCCTACCGGGACCTATGGGGGGAATGAGCAGTTCTTC.

In its sample, this clone was seen many times. J is TRBJ1-2 and V is TRBV25-1; 10 bases are a match to TRBD1. Germline lookup yields CDR1 MGHDK and CDR2 SYGVNS. With V trimmed by 6 bases and J by 4 bases, 5 bases remained unmatched. CDR3 length equals 14 residues. For the CDR3, the DNA is TGTGCCAGCAGAGCGGGACAGGGGATCTATGGCTACACCTTC. Its protein product is CASRAGQGIYGYTF.

The chain recombines TRBV5-1 with TRBJ2-1; the match to TRBD1 covers 10 bases. This CDR3 spans 15 amino acids. V dropped 5 bases and J dropped 2; count of bases not matched to a gene: 4. From germline, CDR1 is SGHRS and CDR2 YFSETQ. The CDR3 DNA reads as TGCGCCAGCAGTAATGACAGGGGGCCCTACAATGAGCAGTTCTTC. Its translation is CASSNDRGPYNEQFF.

This rearrangement joins TRBV27 to TRBJ2-3; no definite D call. Germline lookup yields CDR1 MNHEY and CDR2 SMNVEV (reference sequence). V was trimmed by 8 bases and J by 2 bases, leaving 17 bases between them. The CDR3 covers 15 residues. The DNA of the CDR3 is TGTGCCAGCGGATACTACCTGACCGCCACAGATACGCAGTATTTT. Protein: CASGYYLTATDTQYF.

With respect to this clone: At one of its ends the junction is not consistent with the germline gene, which may arise from a read error. The chain links TRBV5-1 to TRBJ1-1; no clear D gene. Per the germline V gene, CDR1 is SGHRS and CDR2 is YFSETQ. The CDR3 contains 11 residues. The CDR3 DNA sequence: TGCGCCAGCAGCTTGGGCGCTGAATCTTTCTTT. Protein: CASSLGAESFF.

This clone was counted between two and nine times. V usage is TRBV10-3 and J usage is TRBJ1-4; 10 bases are shared with TRBD1. There are 13 residues in the CDR3. Losses at the gene ends were 11 bases for V and 7 bases for J; bases not matched to a gene: 7. CDR1 ENHRY and CDR2 SYGVKD come from the germline V gene. The CDR3 nucleotides are TGTGCCTCAGCCGGGACAGGGGCTGAAAAACTGTTTTTT. Protein product: CASAGTGAEKLFF.

This clone occurred a few times. The chain carries TRBV5-5 and TRBJ2-5; D is possibly TRBD2 (5 bases). This CDR3 has 14 amino acids. Per the germline V gene, CDR1 is SGHKS and CDR2 is YYEKEE (reference sequence). V gave up 2 bases and J gave up 5 bases, with 13 bases separating them. CDR3 in DNA: TGTGCCAGCAGCTTTCGCCTAGCTGGTGAGACCCAGTACTTC. Its translation is CASSFRLAGETQYF.

The J gene is TRBJ1-4, the V gene TRBV7-9, with 7 bases aligning to TRBD1. CDR1 SEHNR and CDR2 FQNEAQ come from the germline V gene (reference sequence). V shed 8 bases, J shed 8 bases, and the junction held 8 bases outside the gene matches. The CDR3 contains 13 residues. DNA of the CDR3: TGTGCCAGCGACCGACAGGGAGAAGAAAAACTGTTTTTT. It translates to CASDRQGEEKLFF.

J is TRBJ2-3 and V is TRBV5-6; TRBD2 matches 8 bases. The CDR3 sequence is 17 residues long. With 4 bases clipped from V and 2 bases from J, the junction kept 12 bases outside the gene matches. Germline V gene data show CDR1 as SGHDT and CDR2 as YYEEEE. CDR3 sequence reads: CASSRLGASGSTDTQYF. The CDR3 coding sequence is TGTGCCAGCAGCCGACTCGGTGCTAGCGGGTCCACAGATACGCAGTATTTT.

The V and J genes are TRBV6-5 and TRBJ2-7; perhaps TRBD2 as D (6 bases). V lost 2 bases and J 3 bases, leaving 14 bases between the germline ends. CDR1 MNHEY and CDR2 SVGAGI come from the germline V gene. The CDR3 is 15 amino acids. The CDR3 protein is CASSYAGSGDYEQYF. The CDR3 DNA is TGTGCCAGCAGTTACGCAGGGTCGGGGGACTACGAGCAGTACTTC.

The rearrangement uses TRBV25-1 and TRBJ2-1, with a tentative D call TRBD1 (6 bases). Trimming left V 5 bases short and J 7 bases short, with 18 bases between. Germline V CDR1 and CDR2: MGHDK, SYGVNS. This CDR3 has 15 residues. The CDR3 sequence: CASSNLRGVVNEQFF. As DNA, the CDR3 is TGTGCCAGCAGTAACCTCAGGGGTGTGGTGAATGAGCAGTTCTTC.

The chain couples TRBV5-1 to TRBJ2-2, with a weak D call TRBD2 (7 bases). Trimming left V 4 bases short and J 5 bases short, with 12 bases between. Per the germline V gene, CDR1 is SGHRS and CDR2 is YFSETQ. The CDR3 totals 14 residues. The CDR3 protein is CASSGGAGTGELFF. In DNA form, the CDR3 reads TGCGCCAGCAGCGGGGGGGCTGGAACCGGGGAGCTGTTTTTT.

The rearrangement uses TRBV11-2 and TRBJ2-1; D remains unclear. Germline V gene data show CDR1 as SGHAT and CDR2 as FQNNGV. The CDR3 runs 13 residues. V was shortened by 0 bases and J by 8 bases, with 8 bases between the two germline ends. CDR3 coding DNA: TGTGCCAGCAGCTTAGAAACGGTGGATGAGCAGTTCTTC. Amino acids: CASSLETVDEQFF.

As DNA, the CDR3 is TGTGCCTGGAGTGTAGGAGGGTTTGTATATCGTTACGAGCAGTACTTC. Its protein product is CAWSVGGFVYRYEQYF. The chain joins TRBV30 to TRBJ2-7; tentatively, D is TRBD2 (6 bases). From germline, CDR1 is GTSNPN and CDR2 SVGIG (reference sequence). V was cut by 0 bases and J by 4 bases, with 19 bases left in between. This CDR3 region has 16 residues.

This clone appeared once. Here the CDR3 DNA reads TGCAGCGTTCACGGTGGGAGTGGTCAAGAGACCCAGTACTTC. Residues: CSVHGGSGQETQYF. V is TRBV29-1 and J is TRBJ2-5; D is perhaps TRBD2 (5 bases). The CDR3 length is 14 residues. From germline, CDR1 is SQVTM and CDR2 ANQGSEA. Trimming shortened V by 5 bases and J by 2 bases, and 15 bases separated the two germline ends.

The V gene is TRBV9, the J gene TRBJ2-2, with 9 bases that match TRBD2. Germline values: CDR1 SGDLS, CDR2 YYNGEE. The CDR3 runs to 14 residues. The J segment lost 7 bases and the V segment lost 7 bases, leaving 8 bases of the junction unmatched. CDR3: CASALAGRRGELFF. The CDR3 nucleotides read TGTGCCAGCGCCCTAGCGGGACGTCGCGGGGAGCTGTTTTTT. Together with reference TRBV9 and TRBJ2-2, the CDR3 gives the full variable domain: DSGVTQTPKHLITATGQRVTLRCSPRSGDLSVYWYQQSLDQGLQFLIQYYNGEERAKGNILERFSAQQFPDLHSELNLSSLELGDSALYFCASALAGRRGELFFGEGSRLTVL.

In DNA, the CDR3 is TGTGCCAGCAGTCCCGGGACTAGCTGGACCGGGGAGCTGTTTTTT. Protein product: CASSPGTSWTGELFF. This rearrangement joins TRBV5-4 to TRBJ2-2, with 9 bases fitting TRBD2. J lost 5 bases, V lost 5 bases, and 7 bases had no gene match. CDR1 is SGHNT, CDR2 YYREEE, per germline (reference sequence). The CDR3 contains 15 residues.

Worth noting for this clone: At one of its ends the junction is not consistent with the germline gene, which may arise from a read error. This rearrangement joins TRBV7-8 to TRBJ2-1; TRBD1 matches at 7 bases. The CDR3 has 17 residues. The germline V gene encodes CDR1 SGHVS and CDR2 FQNEAQ. This CDR3 reads CDSSLGFTGAFDSEQFF. DNA for the CDR3: TGTGACAGCAGCTTAGGGTTTACAGGGGCCTTTGATAGTGAGCAGTTCTTC.

V usage is TRBV6-1 and J usage is TRBJ2-3; TRBD2 is a possible D gene (5 bases). Trimming took 2 bases from V and 5 from J, leaving 14 bases between them. The CDR3 totals 15 residues. Per germline, CDR1 MNHNS and CDR2 SASEGT. This chain's CDR3 is CASSESPNGRDTQYF. In DNA form, the CDR3 reads TGTGCCAGCAGTGAATCTCCTAATGGGAGAGATACGCAGTATTTT.

This clone was detected only a few times. The chain employs TRBV28 and TRBJ1-1, with TRBD1 identical over 7 bases. V shed 4 bases and J 4 bases; nucleotides not matched to a gene: 12. Germline V gene data show CDR1 as MDHEN and CDR2 as SYDVKM. There are 16 residues in the CDR3. CDR3 bases: TGTGCCAGCAGTTCGCCCCAGGGGGTACGTAGCACTGAAGCTTTCTTT. Translation: CASSSPQGVRSTEAFF.